What follows are 27 T cell receptor beta chains derived from one specimen sequenced in a study of breast tumors, draining lymph nodes, adjacent tissues. TCRdb used MiXCR to reprocess the multiplex PCR reads, holding one entry per CDR3 protein. The table includes approximately 52,000 distinct CDR3 sequences, about 40% detected once. The sequencing sample was made of breast tumor tissue. The source of these receptors is a female donor with breast cancer. Some clones in this sample may be carry-over from other donors' samples.

The chain employs TRBV24-1 and TRBJ2-7; TRBD1 aligns across 7 bases. The CDR3 has 16 amino acids. The V gene end was trimmed by 4 bases and the J gene end by 1 base; junction bases not matched to a gene: 9. Looked up from germline, CDR1 is KGHDR and CDR2 is SFDVKD. CDR3 sequence reads: CATSESTGSRSYEQYF. As DNA, the CDR3 is TGTGCCACCAGTGAGTCGACAGGGTCTAGGTCCTACGAGCAGTACTTC.

This clonotype was observed at least ten times. The J gene is TRBJ1-2, the V gene TRBV12-3 or TRBV12-4; D ambiguous. The CDR3 runs 12 residues. Deletions cut 2 bases from V and 5 bases from J, with 6 bases between. CDR3: CASSLNGYGYTF. The CDR3 coding sequence is TGTGCCAGCAGTTTAAACGGGTATGGCTACACCTTC.

This clonotype was seen at least ten times. The V gene is TRBV11-2, the J gene TRBJ2-2; TRBD1 might be the D (6 bases). CDR1 SGHAT and CDR2 FQNNGV come from the germline V gene. CDR3 length equals 15 residues. Deletions cut 3 bases from V and 3 bases from J, with 11 bases between. The DNA for the CDR3 is TGTGCCAGCAGCTTCGCAGGGGCGGACACCGGGGAGCTGTTTTTT. This codes for CASSFAGADTGELFF. The variable domain in full, completed from reference TRBV11-2 and TRBJ2-2, reads EAGVAQSPRYKIIEKRQSVAFWCNPISGHATLYWYQQILGQGPKLLIQFQNNGVVDDSQLPKDRFSAERLKGVDSTLKIQPAKLEDSAVYLCASSFAGADTGELFFGEGSRLTVL.

This clonotype has a handful of counts. A read error is possible here, since a much larger clone lies one base away. V is TRBV30 and J is TRBJ2-7; TRBD2 matches at 8 bases. This CDR3 is built from 13 residues. Germline assignment: CDR1 GTSNPN and CDR2 SVGIG (reference sequence). In DNA, the CDR3 is TGTGCCTGGAGTGTAATAGCGGGATTTGAGCAGTGCTTC. This encodes CAWSVIAGFEQCF.

This clonotype was recorded at least ten times. The chain has TRBV5-1 and TRBJ2-7; 7 bases map to TRBD1. The CDR3 extends over 14 amino acids. Germline loops: CDR1 SGHRS, CDR2 YFSETQ. The J segment lost 2 bases and the V segment lost 4 bases, leaving 6 bases of the junction unmatched. CDR3 coding DNA: TGCGCCAGCAGCAACCTAGGGGGCACCTACGAGCAGTACTTC. Translated, it gives CASSNLGGTYEQYF.

V usage is TRBV6-2 or TRBV6-3 and J usage is TRBJ2-3; D possibly corresponds to TRBD2 (5 bases). The CDR3 runs to 16 residues. From germline, CDR1 is MNHEY and CDR2 SVGEGT. Trimming took 7 bases from V and 0 from J, leaving 17 bases between them. The CDR3 sequence: CASTRPLATSTDTQYF. The CDR3 nucleotides are TGTGCCAGCACCCGTCCCCTAGCCACTAGCACAGATACGCAGTATTTT.

To note about this clonotype: This may stem from a read error, because a much larger clone lies one nucleotide away. The chain is built from TRBV20-1 and TRBJ2-6; 13 nucleotides match TRBD2. The J segment lost 2 bases and the V segment lost 6 bases, leaving 13 bases of the junction unmatched. From germline, CDR1 is DFQATT and CDR2 SNEGSKA (reference sequence). This CDR3 has 19 amino acids. CDR3 DNA sequence: TGCAGTGCCCGGCGAGGACTAGCGGGAGCGCCTGCTGGGGCCAACGTCCTGACTTTC. It yields the protein CSARRGLAGAPAGANVLTF.

This clonotype has only a few counts. A much larger clone differs from this one at a single base, so this may be a read error. The chain combines TRBV12-3 or TRBV12-4 with TRBJ2-7, with TRBD1 matching over 7 bases. V shed 3 bases and J 2 bases; nucleotides not matched to a gene: 1. The CDR3 loop spans 13 amino acids. The CDR3 DNA follows: TGTGCCAGCAGTTTCCAGGGGGCCTACGAGCAGTACTTC. Its translation: CASSFQGAYEQYF.

This clonotype was recorded many times. This sequence joins TRBV27 and TRBJ2-1; the match to TRBD1 covers 7 bases. The V and J ends lost 3 bases and 4 bases, in that order; junction bases with no gene match: 6. CDR3 size: 15 residues. Germline CDR1 reads MNHEY; CDR2 reads SMNVEV (reference sequence). The CDR3 DNA reads TGTGCCAGCAGTTTCTGGGACAGAACATACAATGAGCAGTTCTTC. Translating gives CASSFWDRTYNEQFF.

This clonotype was found many times. This chain uses TRBV30 with TRBJ2-5; 10 bases map to TRBD2. Germline loops: CDR1 GTSNPN, CDR2 SVGIG (reference sequence). Trimming at V came to 4 bases and at J to 2 bases, leaving 4 bases not matched to a gene. The CDR3 covers 14 residues. The DNA for the CDR3 is TGTGCCTGGACCGCGACTAGCGGGCAAGAGACCCAGTACTTC. Translation gives CAWTATSGQETQYF.

In this sample, this clonotype turned up a few times. CDR3 DNA sequence: TGTGCCAGCTCGCAAGGACTAGCGGGAGGTGGAGATACGCAGTATTTT. This gives the protein CASSQGLAGGGDTQYF. The chain links TRBV18 to TRBJ2-3; 14 positions match TRBD2. Looked up from germline, CDR1 is KGHSH and CDR2 is LQKENI. V was clipped by 6 bases and J by 5 bases; unmatched bases: 7. The CDR3 loop spans 16 amino acids.

This clonotype has just a few counts. A single base separates this from a much larger clone, so it may be a read error. No conserved phenylalanine or tryptophan ends this CDR3, so it is likely a read error. The chain employs TRBV11-3 and TRBJ1-2; no clear D gene. The V end was cut by 0 bases, the J end by 0 bases, with 8 bases between. This CDR3 has 15 amino acids. The germline V gene encodes CDR1 SGHNT and CDR2 YENEEA. The CDR3 nucleotides are TGTGCCAGCAGCTTAGATCGTCCGGCTAACTATGGCTACACCCTC. It codes for CASSLDRPANYGYTL.

Note on this clonotype: One base away lies a much larger clone, so this may be a sequencing read error. The chain combines TRBV5-6 with TRBJ2-2; weak D call: TRBD1 (5 bases). The CDR3 covers 16 residues. From germline, CDR1 is SGHDT and CDR2 YYEEEE. V was cut by 4 bases and J by 6 bases, with 19 bases left in between. For the CDR3, the DNA is TGTGCCAGCAGCGTGACACAGGCGGCGGTGGCCGGGGAGCTGTTTTTT. The encoded protein is CASSVTQAAVAGELFF. Full variable domain (missing parts from reference TRBV5-6 and TRBJ2-2): DAGVTQSPTHLIKTRGQQVTLRCSPKSGHDTVSWYQQALGQGPQFIFQYYEEEERQRGNFPDRFSGHQFPNYSSELNVNALLLGDSALYLCASSVTQAAVAGELFFGEGSRLTVL.

This clonotype was detected many times. V and J are TRBV19 and TRBJ2-5; D remains ambiguous. Deletions cut 4 bases from V and 4 bases from J, with 10 bases between. The germline V gene has CDR1 LNHDA and CDR2 SQIVND (reference sequence). This CDR3 region has 13 residues. The CDR3 protein is CASSRRLGETQYF. CDR3 sequence (DNA): TGTGCCAGTAGTAGAAGGTTGGGAGAGACCCAGTACTTC.

This CDR3 is CASRSAQGVNEQYF. For the CDR3, the DNA is TGTGCCAGCAGGTCGGCACAGGGGGTCAACGAGCAGTACTTC. This chain connects TRBV2 to TRBJ2-7, with 8 bases identical to TRBD1. Germline CDR1 reads SNHLY; CDR2 reads FYNNEI. The length of the CDR3 is 14 residues. V dropped 6 bases and J dropped 5; count of bases not matched to a gene: 9.

This clonotype was observed many times. The chain combines TRBV6-5 with TRBJ2-3; 10 bases are shared with TRBD2. The germline gives CDR1 MNHEY, CDR2 SVGAGI. The V segment lost 6 bases and the J segment 4 bases; nucleotides outside the gene matches: 10. CDR3 length: 16 residues. CDR3 sequence reads: CASSPPSGSWADTQYF. The DNA of the CDR3 is TGTGCCAGCAGCCCACCTAGCGGGAGTTGGGCAGATACGCAGTATTTT.

The sample holds many counts of this clonotype. V and J are TRBV30 and TRBJ1-6; perhaps TRBD1 as D (5 bases). The germline CDR1 and CDR2 sequences are GTSNPN and SVGIG (reference sequence). The CDR3 is made up of 16 amino acids. The germline V and J ends were trimmed by 7 bases and 7 bases, with 23 bases remaining between them. The CDR3 region has the DNA TGTGCCTCCTACCACGGGGCCCAGGGTCGGAATTCACCCCTCCACTTT. This codes for CASYHGAQGRNSPLHF.

This clonotype has just a few counts. A read error may explain this, as a much larger clone is one base away. A read error is likely, as this CDR3 ends without the conserved phenylalanine or tryptophan. This chain's CDR3 is CASRQVEGTEQYS. The CDR3 DNA is TGTGCCAGCAGACAGGTTGAGGGAACCGAGCAGTACTCC. This chain uses TRBV27 with TRBJ2-7; the D gene could be TRBD1 or TRBD2 (5 bases each). Germline-derived CDR1 and CDR2 are MNHEY and SMNVEV (reference sequence). CDR3 size: 13 residues. Trimming removed 6 bases at V and 6 bases at J, with 15 bases between.

This clonotype has just one count. This chain connects TRBV20-1 to TRBJ2-1, with 9 positions matching TRBD1. This CDR3 contains 14 residues. In germline, CDR1 is DFQATT, CDR2 SNEGSKA (reference sequence). The V segment lost 5 bases and the J segment 10 bases; nucleotides outside the gene matches: 12. CDR3 in amino acids: CSADLGTGGREQFF. As DNA, the CDR3 is TGCAGTGCTGATCTAGGTACAGGGGGCAGGGAGCAGTTCTTC.

This clonotype was detected many times. As DNA, the CDR3 is TGTGCCAGCAGCTTATCCCCGGGAACCACCTACGAGCAGTACTTC. Protein: CASSLSPGTTYEQYF. This sequence joins TRBV7-2 and TRBJ2-7, with TRBD2 as a possible D gene (5 bases). CDR1 is SGHTA, CDR2 FQGNSA, per germline. The length of the CDR3 is 15 residues. V gave up 2 bases and J gave up 2 bases, with 13 bases separating them.

Many counts were recorded for this clonotype. DNA of the CDR3: TGTGCCAGCAGCTTGAACCGGGGCCCCTCCTACGAGCAGTACTTC. It translates to CASSLNRGPSYEQYF. This chain connects TRBV7-2 to TRBJ2-7; D possibly uses TRBD1 or TRBD2 (5 bases each). The germline V gene encodes CDR1 SGHTA and CDR2 FQGNSA. Trimming left V 3 bases short and J 0 bases short, with 12 bases between. This CDR3 spans 15 amino acids. The full variable domain, completed using reference TRBV7-2 and TRBJ2-7, is GAGVSQSPSNKVTEKGKDVELRCDPISGHTALYWYRQSLGQGLEFLIYFQGNSAPDKSGLPSDRFSAERTGGSVSTLTIQRTQQEDSAVYLCASSLNRGPSYEQYFGPGTRLTVT.

Ten or more counts support this clonotype. This chain joins TRBV6-1 and TRBJ2-5; 9 bases map to TRBD1. This CDR3 spans 15 amino acids. Germline V gene lookup returns CDR1 MNHNS and CDR2 SASEGT. V lost 9 bases, J lost 2 bases, and 10 bases stayed unmatched. This CDR3 reads CARLRDRVGQETQYF. Written as DNA, the CDR3 is TGTGCCAGACTCCGGGACAGGGTCGGACAAGAGACCCAGTACTTC.

This clonotype was detected ten times or more. The chain carries TRBV27 and TRBJ1-2, with a possible D match to TRBD1 (5 bases). Germline loops: CDR1 MNHEY, CDR2 SMNVEV (reference sequence). V lost 4 bases and J lost 8, with 11 bases in between. The CDR3 is 12 amino acids. The CDR3: CASSSGTGGYTF. Here the CDR3 DNA reads TGTGCCAGCAGTTCGGGCACAGGCGGCTACACCTTC.

This clonotype was counted at least ten times. J is TRBJ2-5 and V is TRBV20-1; 7 bases align to TRBD2. The germline V gene encodes CDR1 DFQATT and CDR2 SNEGSKA (reference sequence). After removal of 6 bases from V and 3 bases from J, the junction contained 10 bases not matched to a gene. This CDR3 has 14 residues. The CDR3 spells CSATLGRAEETQYF. CDR3 in DNA: TGCAGTGCCACCTTGGGGAGGGCCGAAGAGACCCAGTACTTC.

This clonotype was detected ten times or more. The rearrangement links TRBV20-1 to TRBJ2-2; TRBD2 matches 7 bases. From germline, CDR1 is DFQATT and CDR2 SNEGSKA (reference sequence). The CDR3 length is 16 residues. V gave up 3 bases and J gave up 3 bases; unmatched junction bases: 10. The chain's CDR3 is CSARGGGESHTGELFF. DNA of the CDR3: TGCAGTGCTAGGGGTGGGGGGGAGTCGCACACCGGGGAGCTGTTTTTT.

The table lists this clonotype with many counts. The chain has TRBV6-5 and TRBJ1-2; 10 bases match TRBD1. The CDR3 runs to 14 residues. Per the germline V gene, CDR1 is MNHEY and CDR2 is SVGAGI. Trimming cost V 6 bases and J 4 bases; bases outside gene matches: 5. The CDR3 reads CASSRRTGGYGYTF. The CDR3 bases are TGTGCCAGCAGCCGACGGACAGGGGGCTATGGCTACACCTTC.

This clonotype was observed at least ten times. The rearrangement links TRBV4-1 to TRBJ2-1, with D possibly matching TRBD2 (6 bases). Germline V lookup: CDR1 MGHRA, CDR2 YSYEKL. Trimming pared 2 bases from V and 0 bases from J, leaving 8 bases between. CDR3 length equals 15 residues. CDR3 bases: TGCGCCAGCAGCCAACGGGGGAGCTCCTACAATGAGCAGTTCTTC. Its translation: CASSQRGSSYNEQFF.